These 15 T cell receptor beta chains came from one sample sequenced in a study of blood T cell repertoires in COVID-19. This table comes from immunoSEQ multiplex PCR, and its TCRdb copy is limited to in-frame clones, with some not included. The sample has more than 95,000 clones, around four fifths seen once. Source material: peripheral blood. The receptor set was obtained from a man of 80 years or more with active or convalescent COVID-19.

The chain couples TRBV10-3 to TRBJ1-1, with 7 bases lining up with TRBD1. This CDR3 contains 16 residues. Germline values: CDR1 ENHRY, CDR2 SYGVKD. Trimming at V came to 5 bases and at J to 1 base, leaving 10 bases not matched to a gene. CDR3 protein: CAISQNLDRENTEAFF. The CDR3 nucleotides read TGTGCCATCAGTCAAAACCTCGACAGGGAGAACACTGAAGCTTTCTTT.

About this clone itself: A read error may account for a junction end that differs from germline. V and J are TRBV28 and TRBJ1-3; D might be TRBD1 (6 bases). The CDR3 is 16 amino acids. The germline V gene encodes CDR1 MDHEN and CDR2 SYDVKM. CDR3 in DNA: TGTGCCAGCACTTTAGGAGGGGGAGGGGTCGGAAACACCATATATTTT. Protein sequence: CASTLGGGGVGNTIYF.

The J gene is TRBJ2-5, the V gene TRBV9; D not resolved. Germline V lookup: CDR1 SGDLS, CDR2 YYNGEE. V dropped 4 bases and J dropped 5 bases, with 18 bases sitting between them. The CDR3 has 15 amino acids. DNA for the CDR3: TGTGCCAGCAGCCCCACTCCCCACGGGTTTGAGACCCAGTACTTC. It specifies CASSPTPHGFETQYF. The full variable domain, in which reference TRBV9 and TRBJ2-5 provide the parts outside the CDR3, is DSGVTQTPKHLITATGQRVTLRCSPRSGDLSVYWYQQSLDQGLQFLIQYYNGEERAKGNILERFSAQQFPDLHSELNLSSLELGDSALYFCASSPTPHGFETQYFGPGTRLLVL.

The CDR3 nucleotides read TGTGCCAGCAATAACGGGGCGAACACCGGGGAGCTGTTTTTT. Amino acid sequence: CASNNGANTGELFF. V usage is TRBV7-2 and J usage is TRBJ2-2; a possible D gene is TRBD2 (5 bases). The V and J ends lost 7 bases and 0 bases respectively, with 9 bases between them. The CDR3 has 14 amino acids. Per the germline V gene, CDR1 is SGHTA and CDR2 is FQGNSA.

This clone showed up just a few times. V gene TRBV30 combines with J gene TRBJ1-2, with D possibly TRBD1 on 5 matching bases. The CDR3 has 13 residues. Trimming left V 0 bases short and J 8 bases short, with 13 bases between. CDR1 and CDR2 (germline): GTSNPN, SVGIG (reference sequence). In DNA, the CDR3 is TGTGCCTGGAGTGTATTAACAGGCGGAGGCTACACCTTC. Protein sequence: CAWSVLTGGGYTF.

The table lists this clone with a few counts. CDR3 in amino acids: CSVVPDSSYEQYF. CDR3 in DNA: TGCAGCGTTGTGCCTGACAGCTCCTACGAGCAGTACTTC. The chain is built from TRBV29-1 and TRBJ2-7, with a weak D call TRBD1 (5 bases). Trimming removed 4 bases from V and 0 bases from J, with 10 bases in between. The CDR3 is made up of 13 amino acids. Germline CDR1 reads SQVTM; CDR2 reads ANQGSEA.

CDR3 bases: TGCAGTGCCGTCAACGGTGAGCAGTTCTTC. This codes for CSAVNGEQFF. The chain combines TRBV20-1 with TRBJ2-1; D not certain. Germline CDR1 reads DFQATT; CDR2 reads SNEGSKA (reference sequence). Trimming left V 6 bases short and J 9 bases short, with 9 bases between. The CDR3 sequence is 10 residues long.

The chain recombines TRBV20-1 with TRBJ2-7; 7 nucleotides line up with TRBD2. J was trimmed by 6 bases and V by 5 bases; bases with no gene match: 4. Looked up from germline, CDR1 is DFQATT and CDR2 is SNEGSKA (reference sequence). This CDR3 contains 11 residues. CDR3 coding DNA: TGCAGTGCTGGATCTAGCGGCGAGCAGTACTTC. Protein sequence: CSAGSSGEQYF.

The rearrangement links TRBV5-1 to TRBJ1-2; 7 positions agree with TRBD1. The CDR3 totals 14 residues. V lost 1 base to trimming and J lost 6 bases; unmatched junction nucleotides: 6. In germline, CDR1 is SGHRS, CDR2 YFSETQ. The CDR3 DNA reads TGCGCCAGCAGCTTGTCCGGGACAGATAATGGCTACACCTTC. The encoded protein is CASSLSGTDNGYTF.

This chain connects TRBV4-3 to TRBJ1-5; TRBD1 might be the D (5 bases). Trimming left V 1 base short and J 7 bases short, with 14 bases between. CDR3 length equals 15 residues. CDR1 LGHNA and CDR2 YSLEER come from the germline V gene. CDR3 nucleotide sequence: TGCGCCAGCAGCCAAGTATCTGGGGCGGGGCAGCCCCAGCATTTT. This gives the protein CASSQVSGAGQPQHF.

The V call is TRBV27, the J call TRBJ2-5; TRBD1 matches 8 bases. CDR3 length: 13 amino acids. Trimming cost V 7 bases and J 5 bases; bases outside gene matches: 6. Germline loops: CDR1 MNHEY, CDR2 SMNVEV (reference sequence). The CDR3 loop is CASTGQDGETQYF. The CDR3 nucleotides read TGTGCCAGCACGGGACAGGACGGGGAGACCCAGTACTTC.

This sequence joins TRBV7-6 and TRBJ2-1, with 7 nucleotides matching TRBD2. CDR1 and CDR2 from the germline V gene are SGHVS and FNYEAQ. The V gene end was trimmed by 2 bases and the J gene end by 15 bases; junction bases not matched to a gene: 10. This CDR3 is 13 amino acids long. The chain's CDR3 is CASSLTSAVDGFF. The CDR3 bases are TGTGCCAGCAGCTTAACTAGCGCCGTAGACGGGTTCTTC.

The chain has TRBV10-3 and TRBJ2-3; D may be TRBD1 (6 bases). This CDR3 comprises 16 residues. The V gene lost 8 bases and the J gene lost 6 bases, with 24 bases spanning the gap. Germline V gene data show CDR1 as ENHRY and CDR2 as SYGVKD. CDR3 region: CAIGELGQLLRDTQYF. Here the CDR3 DNA reads TGTGCCATCGGCGAACTCGGACAGCTCTTGAGGGATACGCAGTATTTT.

CDR3 coding DNA: TGTGCCAGCAGCCAGGGGGGAAGTGGCTACACCTTC. It codes for CASSQGGSGYTF. The chain uses TRBV6-6 and TRBJ1-2; 7 bases map to TRBD1. After removal of 6 bases from V and 7 bases from J, the junction contained 5 bases not matched to a gene. The CDR3 contains 12 residues. The germline V gene encodes CDR1 MNHNY and CDR2 SVGAGI (reference sequence).

The V and J genes are TRBV7-9 and TRBJ2-7; D gene ambiguous. Germline CDR1 SEHNR, CDR2 FQNEAQ (reference sequence). V lost 5 bases, J lost 4 bases, and 12 bases lay in between. CDR3 length equals 13 residues. For the CDR3, the DNA is TGTGCCAGCAGCCCTCCCTCTAGTTACGAGCAGTACTTC. As protein: CASSPPSSYEQYF.